This T cell receptor beta chain was profiled in a study of cytotoxic CD8 clonotypes in ibrutinib-treated CLL. TCRdb's copy holds only in-frame clones and misses some; the assay was immunoSEQ multiplex PCR. The data show approximately 100,000 clones, approximately 58% seen once. The CDR3 has 12 amino acids. Trimming left V 5 bases short and J 4 bases short, with 11 bases between. Looked up from germline, CDR1 is SQVTM and CDR2 is ANQGSEA. The rearrangement uses TRBV29-1 and TRBJ1-1; D unclear. The sample consisted of PBMCs, taken after 24 months of ibrutinib treatment. The receptor was isolated from a human donor with chronic lymphocytic leukemia. The CDR3 DNA follows: TGCAGCGTTTACGGTGTGAGCACTGAAGCTTTCTTT. Translating gives CSVYGVSTEAFF.